The source of this T cell receptor beta chain is a study of vaccination and CD4 T cells after COVID-19. Whole-study context: Nasal swab PCR had shown SARS-CoV-2 positivity in the convalescent patients (under ten mild cases, one severe case).

In its sample, this clonotype was seen a few times. The antigen is undetermined. The CDR3 runs 15 residues. Germline V gives CDR1 SGHTA, CDR2 FQGNSA. V shed 5 bases and J shed 0 bases, with 12 bases lying between them. This sample's treatment: roughly 11-day PBMC culture with coronavirus spike peptide pools or control peptides (ViraFEST assay). ViraFEST sequenced TCRs after peptide-pool expansion of antigen-specific T cells. Cultured CD4+ T cell DNA underwent sequencing with the Oncomine TCR Beta short-read assay. Genomic DNA was extracted from cultured CD4+ T cells. TCRdb independently ran MiXCR on the PCR reads; one entry per CDR3 protein. The data contain around 20,000 distinct CDR3 sequences, around 56% of them seen just once; the ten biggest clones take up 6.6%.

The sequence was collected from a human donor who had recovered from COVID-19. The sample was CD4+ T cells from blood, cultured in vitro, taken before SARS-CoV-2 vaccination. V gene TRBV7-2 combines with J gene TRBJ2-3, with D perhaps TRBD1 (6 bases). The CDR3 reads CASSVQGSSTDTQYF. In DNA form, the CDR3 reads TGTGCCAGCAGCGTACAGGGATCTAGCACAGATACGCAGTATTTT.